These 25 T cell receptor beta chains were all obtained from the same sample, sequenced in a study of long-term antiretroviral therapy in people with HIV (dated 2022 in TCRdb). The immunoSEQ hsTCRB v3.0 assay was used at survey level resolution to sequence the TRB variable region. TCRdb carries this immuneACCESS record with in-frame sequences only. Its versions omit some clonotypes, under half of them owing to an unresolved V gene in the studies checked, with the rest unexplained. This sample has about 24,000 clones in its table, and approximately 80% of those were observed once. The ten largest clonotypes hold roughly 2.4% of the sample. Sequencing used unsorted PBMCs, obtained 3 years after starting antiretroviral therapy. The receptors derive from a man aged 45-60 years with HIV.

The J gene is TRBJ2-7, the V gene TRBV2, with 7 nucleotides matching TRBD1. Germline CDR1 and CDR2: SNHLY and FYNNEI. The CDR3 totals 14 residues. J gave up 2 bases and V 9 bases, and 10 bases lay outside the gene matches. The CDR3 DNA sequence: TGTGCCAGTTCCCGGACAGGTTATACCTACGAGCAGTACTTC. This codes for CASSRTGYTYEQYF.

The J gene is TRBJ1-5, the V gene TRBV7-2; weak D call: TRBD1 (5 bases). Trimming left V 6 bases short and J 1 base short, with 10 bases between. This CDR3 region has 14 residues. CDR1 and CDR2 from the germline V gene are SGHTA and FQGNSA. CDR3 sequence: CASSTRQSNQPQHF. DNA of the CDR3: TGTGCCAGCAGTACCAGACAGAGCAATCAGCCCCAGCATTTT.

CDR3 DNA sequence: TGTGCCTGGAGCGGATTGGGGCAGTTATCCTACGAGCAGTACTTC. It translates to CAWSGLGQLSYEQYF. The V call is TRBV30, the J call TRBJ2-7, with a weak D call TRBD1 (5 bases). Trimming left V 3 bases short and J 1 base short, with 16 bases between. CDR1 and CDR2 (germline): GTSNPN, SVGIG (reference sequence). This CDR3 region has 15 residues.

The gene calls are TRBV7-9 and TRBJ1-2; TRBD1 agrees at 7 bases. Looked up from germline, CDR1 is SEHNR and CDR2 is FQNEAQ (reference sequence). With V trimmed by 1 base and J by 7 bases, 6 bases remained unmatched. This CDR3 spans 14 amino acids. The DNA of the CDR3 is TGTGCCAGCAGCTTAGTATCAGGGGGATTTGGCTACACCTTC. Translation: CASSLVSGGFGYTF.

The table lists this clone with a few counts. This CDR3 is CASSPRTLRLFF. The CDR3 nucleotides read TGTGCCAGCAGTCCACGGACTCTAAGACTGTTTTTT. The chain employs TRBV28 and TRBJ1-4; no firm D call. The CDR3 totals 12 residues. CDR1 MDHEN and CDR2 SYDVKM come from the germline V gene. The ends were cut back, 5 bases at V and 13 bases at J, with 14 bases in the middle.

The chain combines TRBV4-3 with TRBJ1-3; D gene unclear. The CDR3 has 14 amino acids. The germline CDR1 and CDR2 sequences are LGHNA and YSLEER. V dropped 1 base and J dropped 0 bases, with 4 bases sitting between them. CDR3 sequence (DNA): TGCGCCAGCAGCCAAGGGAACTCTGGAAACACCATATATTTT. This encodes CASSQGNSGNTIYF.

The chain links TRBV5-1 to TRBJ1-1; tentatively, D is TRBD1 (5 bases). Per germline, CDR1 SGHRS and CDR2 YFSETQ. This CDR3 has 14 amino acids. Trimming cost V 1 base and J 1 base, with 8 bases left between them. Here the CDR3 reads CASSLLTENTEAFF. CDR3 DNA sequence: TGCGCCAGCAGCTTGCTGACAGAGAACACTGAAGCTTTCTTT.

This chain links TRBV19 with TRBJ1-4; D remains unclear. V was shortened by 3 bases and J by 8 bases, with 16 bases between the two germline ends. The CDR3 has 15 amino acids. Germline loops: CDR1 LNHDA, CDR2 SQIVND (reference sequence). CDR3 in DNA: TGTGCCAGTAGTATGACGTCTGTTATTTCGGAAAAACTGTTTTTT. This encodes CASSMTSVISEKLFF. Full variable domain (outside the CDR3, taken from reference TRBV19 and TRBJ1-4): DGGITQSPKYLFRKEGQNVTLSCEQNLNHDAMYWYRQDPGQGLRLIYYSQIVNDFQKGDIAEGYSVSREKKESFPLTVTSAQKNPTAFYLCASSMTSVISEKLFFGSGTQLSVL.

This chain uses TRBV18 with TRBJ1-1; a weak D match, TRBD1 (6 bases). This CDR3 has 14 amino acids. The V end was cut by 5 bases, the J end by 1 base, with 11 bases between. CDR1 KGHSH and CDR2 LQKENI come from the germline V gene. The CDR3: CASSTGHPNTEAFF. The CDR3 nucleotides read TGTGCCAGCTCAACGGGACACCCGAACACTGAAGCTTTCTTT.

The chain carries TRBV7-8 and TRBJ2-3; D not certain. The CDR3 loop spans 12 amino acids. V lost 1 base and J lost 7, with 6 bases in between. Germline CDR1 and CDR2: SGHVS and FQNEAQ. In nucleotides, the CDR3 is TGTGCCAGCAGCTTAGGTACTTATACGCAGTATTTT. It specifies CASSLGTYTQYF.

The chain is built from TRBV18 and TRBJ1-4; no clear D gene. Germline lookup yields CDR1 KGHSH and CDR2 LQKENI. The CDR3 length is 16 residues. V was trimmed by 2 bases and J by 3 bases, leaving 13 bases between them. CDR3 protein: CASSPTPRGANEKLFF. CDR3 nucleotide sequence: TGTGCCAGCTCACCAACCCCCCGGGGAGCTAATGAAAAACTGTTTTTT.

This rearrangement joins TRBV25-1 to TRBJ1-6, with D hard to call. V dropped 7 bases and J dropped 4 bases, with 11 bases sitting between them. The germline V gene has CDR1 MGHDK and CDR2 SYGVNS. CDR3 length: 14 residues. This CDR3 is CASTAGVYNSPLHF. CDR3 sequence (DNA): TGTGCCAGCACCGCTGGGGTTTATAATTCACCCCTCCACTTT. The whole variable domain, filled in from reference TRBV25-1 and TRBJ1-6, reads EADIYQTPRYLVIGTGKKITLECSQTMGHDKMYWYQQDPGMELHLIHYSYGVNSTEKGDLSSESTVSRIRTEHFPLTLESARPSHTSQYLCASTAGVYNSPLHFGNGTRLTVT.

The chain links TRBV27 to TRBJ1-6; no clear D gene. The germline gives CDR1 MNHEY, CDR2 SMNVEV (reference sequence). With 8 bases removed from V and 9 bases from J, the gap between germline ends came to 8 bases. This CDR3 region has 11 residues. Here the CDR3 DNA reads TGTGCCAGCGGCCCCTCTTCACCCCTCCACTTT. This gives the protein CASGPSSPLHF.

CDR3 region: CASSYSHQGVSYGYTF. DNA of the CDR3: TGTGCCAGCAGTTACTCGCACCAGGGGGTCTCCTATGGCTACACCTTC. The chain joins TRBV6-6 to TRBJ1-2; 7 nucleotides agree with TRBD1. The germline gives CDR1 MNHNY, CDR2 SVGAGI (reference sequence). With 0 bases clipped from V and 4 bases from J, the junction kept 8 bases outside the gene matches. The CDR3 covers 16 residues.

The chain has TRBV28 and TRBJ2-3; possible D gene TRBD1, 5 bases. There are 16 residues in the CDR3. In germline, CDR1 is MDHEN, CDR2 SYDVKM. V shed 5 bases and J shed 4 bases, with 19 bases lying between them. In DNA, the CDR3 is TGTGCCAGCAGTCCCATACTCCCTTCGACAGCAGATACGCAGTATTTT. This translates into CASSPILPSTADTQYF.

The CDR3 region is CASSIDRDSGELFF. CDR3 bases: TGCGCCAGCAGCATAGACAGGGATTCCGGGGAGCTGTTTTTT. The chain employs TRBV5-1 and TRBJ2-2; 7 bases fit TRBD1. Trimming removed 4 bases from V and 6 bases from J; junction bases left unmatched: 6. The CDR3 has 14 amino acids. Germline loops: CDR1 SGHRS, CDR2 YFSETQ.

This chain uses TRBV4-3 with TRBJ2-1; 10 positions match TRBD2. V shed 4 bases and J 4 bases; nucleotides not matched to a gene: 7. The germline gives CDR1 LGHNA, CDR2 YSLEER. The CDR3 is made up of 16 amino acids. CDR3 sequence: CASSLAGTSAYNEQFF. The CDR3 nucleotides read TGCGCCAGCAGCCTTGCCGGGACTAGCGCTTACAATGAGCAGTTCTTC.

This clone has a handful of counts. This chain joins TRBV6-1 and TRBJ1-2; D unresolved. The CDR3 sequence is 13 residues long. V dropped 4 bases and J dropped 4 bases, with 10 bases sitting between them. In germline, CDR1 is MNHNS, CDR2 SASEGT. CDR3 coding DNA: TGTGCCAGCAGTGTTGACGGTTCCTATGGCTACACCTTC. It specifies CASSVDGSYGYTF.

This chain uses TRBV6-1 with TRBJ2-7; D ambiguous. Trimming removed 8 bases at V and 3 bases at J, with 11 bases between. The length of the CDR3 is 12 residues. Germline CDR1 and CDR2: MNHNS and SASEGT. The CDR3 bases are TGTGCCAGCCGAGGTCCGCGCTACGAGCAGTACTTC. Protein product: CASRGPRYEQYF.

This clone has only one observation. Distinct nucleotide sequences in the sample also encode this CDR3. This rearrangement joins TRBV28 to TRBJ2-7; D gene unclear. This CDR3 is built from 12 residues. V lost 2 bases and J 3 bases, leaving 5 bases between the germline ends. Germline-derived CDR1 and CDR2 are MDHEN and SYDVKM. The CDR3 is CASSLRNYEQYF. The CDR3 DNA is TGTGCCAGCAGTTTACGGAACTACGAGCAGTACTTC.

Turning to this clone: One junction end does not reproduce the germline sequence, and a read error may be involved. This sequence joins TRBV19 and TRBJ2-2; TRBD1 matches at 9 bases. This CDR3 has 16 amino acids. Germline V gives CDR1 LNHDA, CDR2 SQIVND (reference sequence). In DNA, the CDR3 is TGTGCCAGTAGTGCCTGGGACAGGGCGAAGACCGGGGAGCTGTTTTTT. It is translated as CASSAWDRAKTGELFF.

The rearrangement joins TRBV5-4 to TRBJ2-1; perhaps TRBD2 as D (6 bases). The germline V gene has CDR1 SGHNT and CDR2 YYREEE (reference sequence). V was cut by 6 bases and J by 0 bases, with 13 bases left in between. This CDR3 is built from 15 residues. Here the CDR3 reads CASKRGGNSYNEQFF. In nucleotides, the CDR3 is TGTGCCAGCAAGAGGGGCGGGAACTCCTACAATGAGCAGTTCTTC.

V is TRBV15 and J is TRBJ2-7; 7 nucleotides agree with TRBD1. The CDR3 sequence is 13 residues long. J was trimmed by 3 bases and V by 5 bases; bases with no gene match: 4. Germline V CDR1 and CDR2: LNHNV, YYDKDF (reference sequence). DNA of the CDR3: TGTGCCACCAGCCGTGGACAGGTCTACGAGCAGTACTTC. Translation gives CATSRGQVYEQYF.

This chain connects TRBV5-1 to TRBJ2-1; maybe TRBD1 (6 bases). This CDR3 is 15 amino acids long. Trimming left V 5 bases short and J 0 bases short, with 12 bases between. The germline V gene has CDR1 SGHRS and CDR2 YFSETQ. Written as DNA, the CDR3 is TGCGCCAGCAGAACAACAGGGAGCTCCTACAATGAGCAGTTCTTC. This sequence encodes CASRTTGSSYNEQFF.

The table lists this clone with a few counts. V usage is TRBV27 and J usage is TRBJ2-7; 14 positions agree with TRBD2. Germline values: CDR1 MNHEY, CDR2 SMNVEV (reference sequence). The ends lost 0 bases at V and 6 bases at J; junction bases unmatched: 1. The CDR3 extends over 15 amino acids. The CDR3 region is CASSLSGTSGSEQYF. The CDR3 bases are TGTGCCAGCAGTTTATCCGGGACTAGCGGGAGCGAGCAGTACTTC.